What follows describes a single T cell receptor beta chain. One junction end does not reproduce the germline sequence, and a read error may be involved. In the authors' workflow: Nucleated cell number was recorded as an estimate derived from reference gene primer amplification. Profiled with immunoSEQ multiplex PCR; TCRdb holds only in-frame clones, not every one. V, J and clone size are those of that table, while D and trimming were read from the DNA. The table includes 150,000 to 250,000 clones, 90% to 95% detected once. During active infection, Seattle patients enrolled and were then monitored through disease. This sample was taken from a study of blood T cell repertoires in COVID-19. Study context: In each case, the material was cDNA or gDNA derived from T cells, B-cell-depleted T cells, or PBMCs.

The germline V gene encodes CDR1 SGHTA and CDR2 FQGNSA. This CDR3 is 15 amino acids long. Sample: peripheral blood. The chain has TRBV7-2 and TRBJ2-5; TRBD1 might be the D (6 bases). This clonotype was obtained from a man aged 25-45 years with COVID-19, enrolled during active disease. The CDR3 region has the DNA TGTGCCAGCAGCTTAGCGGGGGCAGACCAGGAGACCCAGTACTTC. This translates into CASSLAGADQETQYF.